This passage covers 3 T cell receptor beta chains from one sample sequenced in a study of blood T cell repertoires in COVID-19. The method was immunoSEQ multiplex PCR; TCRdb's version includes in-frame clones alone and lacks a portion of them. The sample includes just over 90,000 clones, roughly 90% of them seen just once. Sample: peripheral blood. Receptor source: a woman older than 75 with acute or convalescent COVID-19.

The chain couples TRBV6-6 to TRBJ1-2; 9 positions agree with TRBD1. V lost 4 bases to trimming and J lost 6 bases; unmatched junction nucleotides: 9. CDR3 length: 15 residues. Germline V CDR1 and CDR2: MNHNY, SVGAGI (reference sequence). The CDR3 DNA sequence: TGTGCCAGCAGTTTCTCGGACAGGGGCGGTGATGGCTACACCTTC. Translated: CASSFSDRGGDGYTF.

The chain uses TRBV5-1 and TRBJ1-4; tentative D call: TRBD1 (5 bases). CDR1 is SGHRS and CDR2 is YFSETQ in the germline V gene. V was shortened by 1 base and J by 5 bases, with 9 bases between the two germline ends. The CDR3 has 14 amino acids. CDR3 in DNA: TGCGCCAGCAGCTTGTCAGGGTCCAATGAAAAACTGTTTTTT. As protein: CASSLSGSNEKLFF.

By sample fraction, this clone is medium-sized. The J gene is TRBJ1-1, the V gene TRBV19; D might be TRBD1 (6 bases). The CDR3 spans 12 residues. Germline V gene sequence: CDR1 LNHDA, CDR2 SQIVND (reference sequence). The V end was cut by 6 bases, the J end by 5 bases, with 10 bases between. This chain's CDR3 is CASRQGATEAFF. In nucleotides, the CDR3 is TGTGCCAGTAGACAGGGTGCTACTGAAGCTTTCTTT.